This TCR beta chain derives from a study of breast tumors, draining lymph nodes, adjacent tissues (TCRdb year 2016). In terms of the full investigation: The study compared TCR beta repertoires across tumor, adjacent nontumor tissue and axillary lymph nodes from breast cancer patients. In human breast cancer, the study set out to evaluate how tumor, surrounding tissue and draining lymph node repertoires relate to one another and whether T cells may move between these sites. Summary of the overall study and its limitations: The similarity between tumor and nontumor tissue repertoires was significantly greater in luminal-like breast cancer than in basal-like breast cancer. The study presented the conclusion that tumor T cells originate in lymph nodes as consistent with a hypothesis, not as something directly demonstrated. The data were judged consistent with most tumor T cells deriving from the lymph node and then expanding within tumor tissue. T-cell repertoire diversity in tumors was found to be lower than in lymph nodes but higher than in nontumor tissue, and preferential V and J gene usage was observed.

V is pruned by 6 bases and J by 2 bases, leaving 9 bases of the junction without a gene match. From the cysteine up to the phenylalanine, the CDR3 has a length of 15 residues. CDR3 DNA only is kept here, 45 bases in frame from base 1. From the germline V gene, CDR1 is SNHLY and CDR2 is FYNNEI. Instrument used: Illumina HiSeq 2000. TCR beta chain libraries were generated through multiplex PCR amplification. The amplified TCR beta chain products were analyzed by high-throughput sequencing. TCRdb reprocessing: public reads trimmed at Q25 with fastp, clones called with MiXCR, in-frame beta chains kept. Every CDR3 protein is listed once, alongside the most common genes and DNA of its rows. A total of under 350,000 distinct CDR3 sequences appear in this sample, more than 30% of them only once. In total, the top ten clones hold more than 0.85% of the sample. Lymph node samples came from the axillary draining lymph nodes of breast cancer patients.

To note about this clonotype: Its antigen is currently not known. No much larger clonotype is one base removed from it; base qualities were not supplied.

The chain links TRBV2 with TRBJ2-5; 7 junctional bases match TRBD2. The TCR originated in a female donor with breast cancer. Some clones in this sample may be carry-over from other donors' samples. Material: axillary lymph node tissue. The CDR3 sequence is CASRFFGGTQETQYF. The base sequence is TGTGCCAGCAGATTCTTCGGGGGGACTCAAGAGACCCAGTACTTC.